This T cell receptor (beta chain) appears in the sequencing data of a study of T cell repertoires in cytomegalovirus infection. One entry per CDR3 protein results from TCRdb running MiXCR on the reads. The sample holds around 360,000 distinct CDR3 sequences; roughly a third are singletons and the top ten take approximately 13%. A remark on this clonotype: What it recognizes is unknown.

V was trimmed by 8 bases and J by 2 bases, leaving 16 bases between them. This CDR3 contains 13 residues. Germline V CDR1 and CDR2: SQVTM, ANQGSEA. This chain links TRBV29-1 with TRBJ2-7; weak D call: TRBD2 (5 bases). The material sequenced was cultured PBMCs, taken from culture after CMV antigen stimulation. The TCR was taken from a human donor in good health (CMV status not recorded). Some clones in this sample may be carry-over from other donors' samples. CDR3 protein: CSCCGGPPYEQYF. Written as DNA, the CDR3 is TGCAGCTGTTGTGGAGGACCTCCCTACGAGCAGTACTTC.